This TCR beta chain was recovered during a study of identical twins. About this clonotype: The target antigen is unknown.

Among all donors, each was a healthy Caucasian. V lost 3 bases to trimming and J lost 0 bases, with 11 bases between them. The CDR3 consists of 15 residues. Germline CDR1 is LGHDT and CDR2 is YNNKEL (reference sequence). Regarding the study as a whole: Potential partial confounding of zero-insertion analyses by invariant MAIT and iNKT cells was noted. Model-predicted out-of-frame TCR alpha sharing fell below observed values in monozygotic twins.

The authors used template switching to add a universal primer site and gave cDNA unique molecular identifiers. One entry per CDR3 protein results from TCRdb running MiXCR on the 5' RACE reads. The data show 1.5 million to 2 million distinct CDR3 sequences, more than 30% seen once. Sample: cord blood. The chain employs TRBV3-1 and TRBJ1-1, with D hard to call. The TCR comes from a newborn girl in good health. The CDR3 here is CASSHTGPLNTEAFF. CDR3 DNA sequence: TGTGCCAGCAGCCACACCGGGCCTTTGAACACTGAAGCTTTCTTT.